Following are 21 T cell receptor beta chains from one sample sequenced in a study of blood T cell repertoires in COVID-19. Using immunoSEQ multiplex PCR, the repertoire was profiled, and TCRdb retains in-frame clones only, with some absent. The sample shows roughly 100,000 clones, 82% of them seen only once. The specimen was peripheral blood. These TCRs come from a man in his sixties with acute or convalescent COVID-19.

This sequence joins TRBV7-2 and TRBJ2-2; 8 nucleotides match TRBD2. This CDR3 is built from 17 residues. Germline V CDR1 and CDR2: SGHTA, FQGNSA. J lost 5 bases, V lost 7 bases, and 15 bases had no gene match. The CDR3 is CASTHRREGLFTGELFF. The DNA of the CDR3 is TGTGCCAGCACCCATCGACGGGAGGGCCTTTTTACCGGGGAGCTGTTTTTT.

The rearrangement joins TRBV5-1 to TRBJ1-1; weak D call: TRBD1 (6 bases). Trimming shortened V by 2 bases and J by 1 base, and 9 bases separated the two germline ends. Germline V CDR1 and CDR2: SGHRS, YFSETQ. This CDR3 is built from 14 residues. This CDR3 reads CASSFGTKNTEAFF. In nucleotides, the CDR3 is TGCGCCAGCAGCTTCGGGACAAAGAACACTGAAGCTTTCTTT. Complete variable domain (other parts from reference TRBV5-1 and TRBJ1-1): KAGVTQTPRYLIKTRGQQVTLSCSPISGHRSVSWYQQTPGQGLQFLFEYFSETQRNKGNFPGRFSGRQFSNSRSEMNVSTLELGDSALYLCASSFGTKNTEAFFGQGTRLTVV.

The genes are TRBV7-3 and TRBJ2-7, with D perhaps TRBD1 (6 bases). Germline V gene lookup returns CDR1 SGHTA and CDR2 FQGTGA. Between the trimmed V and J ends, which lost 0 bases and 5 bases, there was a span of 11 bases. This CDR3 region has 14 residues. For the CDR3, the DNA is TGTGCCAGCAGCTTAACGGGGCAGGGGAACGAGCAGTACTTC. Translated: CASSLTGQGNEQYF.

The V gene is TRBV27, the J gene TRBJ2-1; 9 bases are a match to TRBD2. CDR1 is MNHEY, CDR2 SMNVEV, per germline (reference sequence). V was clipped by 1 base and J by 5 bases; unmatched bases: 6. This CDR3 is 16 amino acids long. The CDR3 region is CASSLFRTSADNEQFF. The CDR3 DNA reads as TGTGCCAGCAGTTTATTCAGGACTAGCGCCGACAATGAGCAGTTCTTC.

The rearrangement uses TRBV9 and TRBJ2-5, with 10 positions matching TRBD2. The CDR3 consists of 17 residues. CDR1 and CDR2 (germline): SGDLS, YYNGEE. The trim removed 2 bases at V and 1 base at J, leaving 8 bases unmatched. The CDR3 DNA follows: TGTGCCAGCAGCGTCGGTAGGACTAGCGGAGTCCAAGAGACCCAGTACTTC. Translating it yields CASSVGRTSGVQETQYF.

The chain uses TRBV2 and TRBJ2-2; D is perhaps TRBD1 (5 bases). This CDR3 contains 16 residues. Germline-derived CDR1 and CDR2 are SNHLY and FYNNEI. V was trimmed by 2 bases and J by 4 bases, leaving 14 bases between them. CDR3 DNA sequence: TGTGCCAGCAGTGAATGGTTTGGCAGGGCCACCGGGGAGCTGTTTTTT. Its translation: CASSEWFGRATGELFF. The full variable domain, its missing parts supplied by reference TRBV2 and TRBJ2-2, is EPEVTQTPSHQVTQMGQEVILRCVPISNHLYFYWYRQILGQKVEFLVSFYNNEISEKSEIFDDQFSVERPDGSNFTLKIRSTKLEDSAMYFCASSEWFGRATGELFFGEGSRLTVL.

This chain connects TRBV5-1 to TRBJ1-3; 9 nucleotides agree with TRBD1. Germline CDR1 reads SGHRS; CDR2 reads YFSETQ. Trimming removed 0 bases from V and 4 bases from J; junction bases left unmatched: 5. The CDR3 is 16 amino acids. DNA of the CDR3: TGCGCCAGCAGCTTGGATTTCGGGACAGGGGGAAACACCATATATTTT. It encodes CASSLDFGTGGNTIYF.

The CDR3 nucleotides are TGTGCCAGCAGTTACTCATTAGCGGTCACCTACGAGCAGTACTTC. Its translation: CASSYSLAVTYEQYF. The chain is built from TRBV6-5 and TRBJ2-7, with D possibly TRBD2 on 6 matching bases. The CDR3 has 15 amino acids. Germline V CDR1 and CDR2: MNHEY, SVGAGI. Trimming stripped 0 bases from V and 2 bases from J, with 11 bases between.

V and J are TRBV28 and TRBJ2-1, with D tentatively TRBD2 (5 bases). The CDR3 extends over 15 amino acids. The V end lost 6 bases, the J end lost 7 bases, and 19 bases lay between the germline ends. CDR1 is MDHEN, CDR2 SYDVKM, per germline. The CDR3 loop reads CASSPLAGRRNEQFF. CDR3 DNA sequence: TGTGCCAGCAGCCCTTTGGCGGGCCGGCGAAATGAGCAGTTCTTC. Full variable domain (outside the CDR3, taken from reference TRBV28 and TRBJ2-1): DVKVTQSSRYLVKRTGEKVFLECVQDMDHENMFWYRQDPGLGLRLIYFSYDVKMKEKGDIPEGYSVSREKKERFSLILESASTNQTSMYLCASSPLAGRRNEQFFGPGTRLTVL.

CDR3 protein: CASSRTARGSYEQYF. The CDR3 DNA sequence: TGTGCCAGCTCGAGGACAGCCAGGGGCTCCTACGAGCAGTACTTC. The chain joins TRBV18 to TRBJ2-7, with a tentative D call TRBD1 (6 bases). Germline V lookup: CDR1 KGHSH, CDR2 LQKENI. Trimming took off 6 bases at V and 0 bases at J, with 15 bases between the two ends. The CDR3 contains 15 residues.

This chain links TRBV5-1 with TRBJ1-1, with D tentatively TRBD1 (5 bases). Trimming removed 0 bases at V and 2 bases at J, with 8 bases between. Per the germline V gene, CDR1 is SGHRS and CDR2 is YFSETQ. The CDR3 has 14 amino acids. The CDR3 region is CASSLDDSNTEAFF. CDR3 nucleotides: TGCGCCAGCAGCTTGGACGACAGTAACACTGAAGCTTTCTTT.

The rearrangement joins TRBV18 to TRBJ2-2, with 8 nucleotides matching TRBD1. The length of the CDR3 is 15 residues. Germline values: CDR1 KGHSH, CDR2 LQKENI. The V and J ends lost 5 bases and 5 bases, in that order; junction bases with no gene match: 7. CDR3 DNA: TGTGCCAGCTCAATCGGACAGGGAAGTACCGGGGAGCTGTTTTTT. It translates to CASSIGQGSTGELFF.

The rearrangement joins TRBV7-3 to TRBJ2-1, with D unresolved. CDR1 is SGHTA and CDR2 is FQGTGA in the germline V gene. The CDR3 consists of 14 residues. Deletions cut 6 bases from V and 0 bases from J, with 9 bases between. The CDR3 here is CASSRSNSYNEQFF. The DNA for the CDR3 is TGTGCCAGCAGTAGGAGTAACTCCTACAATGAGCAGTTCTTC.

V gene TRBV18 combines with J gene TRBJ2-3, with D possibly TRBD1 on 6 matching bases. Trimming cost V 4 bases and J 2 bases, with 13 bases left between them. Germline V lookup: CDR1 KGHSH, CDR2 LQKENI. This CDR3 contains 15 residues. The CDR3 coding sequence is TGTGCCAGCTCACAGGGGGTCGCAGACACAGATACGCAGTATTTT. Its translation is CASSQGVADTDTQYF.

This clone has only one observation. The V gene is TRBV5-4, the J gene TRBJ2-1; 8 nucleotides match TRBD2. The germline V gene has CDR1 SGHNT and CDR2 YYREEE (reference sequence). The CDR3 totals 15 residues. V lost 0 bases to trimming and J lost 5 bases; unmatched junction nucleotides: 4. The CDR3 is CASSLVGTRNNEQFF. The CDR3 DNA follows: TGTGCCAGCAGCTTGGTTGGGACTAGAAACAATGAGCAGTTCTTC.

This clone was seen more than once but under ten times. DNA of the CDR3: TGTGCCAGCAGCTTACAGGCCAGGCAGCTTTTCTTT. It specifies CASSLQARQLFF. The rearrangement links TRBV7-9 to TRBJ1-1, with no clear D. Trimming left V 2 bases short and J 13 bases short, with 14 bases between. The length of the CDR3 is 12 residues. CDR1 SEHNR and CDR2 FQNEAQ come from the germline V gene (reference sequence).

V gene TRBV5-1 combines with J gene TRBJ1-1; 8 bases map to TRBD1. J was trimmed by 11 bases and V by 4 bases; bases with no gene match: 13. CDR1 is SGHRS and CDR2 is YFSETQ in the germline V gene. This CDR3 has 14 residues. The CDR3: CASSKSGTGEPAFF. CDR3 DNA: TGCGCCAGCAGCAAATCCGGGACAGGCGAACCGGCTTTCTTT. Full variable domain (remainder filled in from reference TRBV5-1 and TRBJ1-1): KAGVTQTPRYLIKTRGQQVTLSCSPISGHRSVSWYQQTPGQGLQFLFEYFSETQRNKGNFPGRFSGRQFSNSRSEMNVSTLELGDSALYLCASSKSGTGEPAFFGQGTRLTVV.

The rearrangement joins TRBV6-6 to TRBJ1-2; a possible D gene is TRBD1 (5 bases). V lost 5 bases to trimming and J lost 3 bases, with 10 bases between them. CDR1 and CDR2 (germline): MNHNY, SVGAGI (reference sequence). This CDR3 spans 13 amino acids. The CDR3 DNA reads as TGTGCCAGCAGTCAGACACAGGACTATGGCTACACCTTC. Amino acids: CASSQTQDYGYTF.

This chain links TRBV3-1 (or the pseudogene TRBV3-2) with TRBJ1-5; 7 positions agree with TRBD1. The CDR3 is 13 residues long. The germline V gene encodes CDR1 LGHDT and CDR2 YNNKEL (reference sequence). V shed 9 bases, J shed 3 bases, and the junction held 5 bases outside the gene matches. CDR3 amino acids: CASSGTANQPQHF. CDR3 bases: TGTGCCAGTTCCGGGACAGCCAATCAGCCCCAGCATTTT.

The gene calls are TRBV5-4 and TRBJ1-6; D uncertain. With 0 bases removed from V and 7 bases from J, the gap between germline ends came to 8 bases. CDR1 is SGHNT, CDR2 YYREEE, per germline (reference sequence). The CDR3 totals 14 residues. Here the CDR3 DNA reads TGTGCCAGCAGCTTGGCACAGAAAAATTCACCCCTCCACTTT. As protein: CASSLAQKNSPLHF.

The chain joins TRBV30 to TRBJ1-5; TRBD1 aligns across 7 bases. This CDR3 region has 13 residues. Germline CDR1 GTSNPN, CDR2 SVGIG (reference sequence). Trimming cost V 3 bases and J 5 bases; bases outside gene matches: 4. The CDR3 DNA sequence: TGTGCCTGGAGCTGGACAGGTTATCAGCCCCAGCATTTT. Encoded protein: CAWSWTGYQPQHF. Complete variable domain (other parts from reference TRBV30 and TRBJ1-5): SQTIHQWPATLVQPVGSPLSLECTVEGTSNPNLYWYRQAAGRGLQLLFYSVGIGQISSEVPQNLSASRPQDRQFILSSKKLLLSDSGFYLCAWSWTGYQPQHFGDGTRLSIL.